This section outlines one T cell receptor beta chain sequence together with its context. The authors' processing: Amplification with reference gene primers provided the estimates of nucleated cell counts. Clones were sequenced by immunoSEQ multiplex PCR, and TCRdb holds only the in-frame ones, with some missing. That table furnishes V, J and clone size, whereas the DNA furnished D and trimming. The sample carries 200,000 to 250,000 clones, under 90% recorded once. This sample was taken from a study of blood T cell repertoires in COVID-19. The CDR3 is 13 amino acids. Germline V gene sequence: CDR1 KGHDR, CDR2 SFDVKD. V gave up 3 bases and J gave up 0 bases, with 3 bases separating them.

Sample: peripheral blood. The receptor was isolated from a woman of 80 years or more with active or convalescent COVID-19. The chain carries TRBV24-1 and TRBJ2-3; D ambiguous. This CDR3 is CATSDLSTDTQYF. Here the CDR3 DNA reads TGTGCCACCAGTGATCTTAGCACAGATACGCAGTATTTT.